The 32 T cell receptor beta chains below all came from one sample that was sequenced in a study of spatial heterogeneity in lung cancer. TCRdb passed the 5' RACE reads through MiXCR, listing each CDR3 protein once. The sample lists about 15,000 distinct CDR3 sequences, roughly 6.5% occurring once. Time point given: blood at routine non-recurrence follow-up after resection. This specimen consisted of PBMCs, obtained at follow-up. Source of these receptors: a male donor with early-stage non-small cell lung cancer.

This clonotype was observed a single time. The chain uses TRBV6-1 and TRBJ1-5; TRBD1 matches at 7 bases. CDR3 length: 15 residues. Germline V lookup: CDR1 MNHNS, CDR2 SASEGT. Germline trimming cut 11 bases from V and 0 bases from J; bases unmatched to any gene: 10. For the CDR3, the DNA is TGTGCCGGAGACGAGGGGGCAATTAGCAATCAGCCCCAGCATTTT. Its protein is CAGDEGAISNQPQHF.

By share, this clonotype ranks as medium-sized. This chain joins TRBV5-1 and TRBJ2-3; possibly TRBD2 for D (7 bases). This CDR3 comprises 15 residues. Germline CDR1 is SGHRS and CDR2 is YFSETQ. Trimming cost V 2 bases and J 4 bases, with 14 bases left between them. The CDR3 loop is CASSFLQGRADTQYF. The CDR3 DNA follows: TGCGCCAGCAGCTTTCTTCAGGGGAGGGCAGATACGCAGTATTTT.

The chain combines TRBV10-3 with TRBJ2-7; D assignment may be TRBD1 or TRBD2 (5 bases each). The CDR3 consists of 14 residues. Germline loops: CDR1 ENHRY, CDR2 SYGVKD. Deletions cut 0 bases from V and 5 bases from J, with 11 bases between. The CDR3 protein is CAISESGDLNEQYV. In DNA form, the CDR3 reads TGTGCCATCAGTGAGTCGGGGGATCTCAACGAGCAGTACGTC.

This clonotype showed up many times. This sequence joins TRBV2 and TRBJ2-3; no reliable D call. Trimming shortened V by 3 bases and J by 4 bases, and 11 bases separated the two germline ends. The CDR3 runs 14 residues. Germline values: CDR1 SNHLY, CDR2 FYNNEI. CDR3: CASSDQGFADTQYF. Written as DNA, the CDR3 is TGTGCCAGCAGTGATCAAGGGTTCGCAGATACGCAGTATTTT.

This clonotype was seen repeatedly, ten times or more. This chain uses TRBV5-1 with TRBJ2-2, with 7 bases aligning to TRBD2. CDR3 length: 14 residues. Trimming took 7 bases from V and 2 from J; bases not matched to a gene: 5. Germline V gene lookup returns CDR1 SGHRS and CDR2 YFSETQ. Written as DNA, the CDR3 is TGCGCCAGCGTGGGGGGGACCAACACCGGGGAGCTGTTTTTT. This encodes CASVGGTNTGELFF. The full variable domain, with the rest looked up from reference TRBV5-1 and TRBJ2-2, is KAGVTQTPRYLIKTRGQQVTLSCSPISGHRSVSWYQQTPGQGLQFLFEYFSETQRNKGNFPGRFSGRQFSNSRSEMNVSTLELGDSALYLCASVGGTNTGELFFGEGSRLTVL.

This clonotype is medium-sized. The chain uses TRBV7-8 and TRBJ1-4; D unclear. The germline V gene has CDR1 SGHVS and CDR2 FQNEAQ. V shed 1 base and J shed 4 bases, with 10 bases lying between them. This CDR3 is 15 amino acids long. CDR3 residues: CASSLGLRSNEKLFF. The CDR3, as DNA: TGTGCCAGCAGCTTAGGGCTCAGGAGTAATGAAAAACTGTTTTTT.

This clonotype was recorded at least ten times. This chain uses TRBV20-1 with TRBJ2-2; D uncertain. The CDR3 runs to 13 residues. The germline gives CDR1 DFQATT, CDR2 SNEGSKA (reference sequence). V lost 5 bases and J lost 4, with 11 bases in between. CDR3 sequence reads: CSAYYGSTGELFF. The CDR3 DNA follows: TGCAGTGCTTACTATGGTAGCACCGGGGAGCTGTTTTTT.

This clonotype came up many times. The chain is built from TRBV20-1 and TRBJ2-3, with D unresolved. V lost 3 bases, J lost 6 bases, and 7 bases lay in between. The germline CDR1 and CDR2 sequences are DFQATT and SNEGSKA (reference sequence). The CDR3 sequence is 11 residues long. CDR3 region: CSASLQDTQYF. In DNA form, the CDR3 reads TGCAGTGCTAGTTTGCAGGATACGCAGTATTTT.

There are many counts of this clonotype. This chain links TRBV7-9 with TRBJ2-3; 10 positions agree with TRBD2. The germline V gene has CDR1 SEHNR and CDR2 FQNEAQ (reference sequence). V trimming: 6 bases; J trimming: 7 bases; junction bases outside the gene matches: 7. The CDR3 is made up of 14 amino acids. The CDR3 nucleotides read TGTGCCAGCAGGCTAGCGGGAGAAGGGAATACGCAGTATTTT. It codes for CASRLAGEGNTQYF.

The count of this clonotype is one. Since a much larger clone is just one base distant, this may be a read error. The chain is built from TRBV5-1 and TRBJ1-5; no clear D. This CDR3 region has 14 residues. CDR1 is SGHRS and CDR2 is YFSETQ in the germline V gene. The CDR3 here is CASSPGDGNRPQHF. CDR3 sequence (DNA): TGCGCCAGCAGCCCCGGAGATGGCAATCGGCCCCAGCATTTT.

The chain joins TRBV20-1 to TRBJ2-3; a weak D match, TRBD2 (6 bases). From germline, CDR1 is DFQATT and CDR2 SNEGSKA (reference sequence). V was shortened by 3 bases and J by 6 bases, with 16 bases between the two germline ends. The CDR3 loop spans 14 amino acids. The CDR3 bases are TGCAGTGCTAGGAGACTAGGAAGCGAGGATACGCAGTATTTT. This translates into CSARRLGSEDTQYF.

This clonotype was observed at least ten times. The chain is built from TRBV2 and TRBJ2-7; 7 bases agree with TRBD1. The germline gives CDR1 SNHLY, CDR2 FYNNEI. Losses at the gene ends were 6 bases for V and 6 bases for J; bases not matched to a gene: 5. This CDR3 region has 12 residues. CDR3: CASRGTGVEQYF. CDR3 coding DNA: TGTGCCAGCAGGGGTACAGGGGTCGAGCAGTACTTC.

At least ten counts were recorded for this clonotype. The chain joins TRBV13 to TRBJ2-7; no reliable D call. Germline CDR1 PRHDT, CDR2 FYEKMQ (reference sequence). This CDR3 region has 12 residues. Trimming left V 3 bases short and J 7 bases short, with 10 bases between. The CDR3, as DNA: TGTGCCAGCAGCTTGTCCTTGGGGGAGCAGTACTTC. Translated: CASSLSLGEQYF.

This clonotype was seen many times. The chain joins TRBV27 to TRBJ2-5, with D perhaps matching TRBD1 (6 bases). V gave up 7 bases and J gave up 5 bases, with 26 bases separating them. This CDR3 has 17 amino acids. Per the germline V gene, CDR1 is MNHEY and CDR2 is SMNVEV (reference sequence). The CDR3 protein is CASTVPGQTPPQETQYF. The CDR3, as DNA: TGTGCCAGCACCGTACCAGGACAGACTCCACCCCAGGAGACCCAGTACTTC.

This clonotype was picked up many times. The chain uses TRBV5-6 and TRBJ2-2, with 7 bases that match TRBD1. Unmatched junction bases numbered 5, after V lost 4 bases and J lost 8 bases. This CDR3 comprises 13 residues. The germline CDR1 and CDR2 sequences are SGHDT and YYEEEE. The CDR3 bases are TGTGCCAGCAGCGGGGACAGAGGGGGGGAGCTGTTTTTT. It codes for CASSGDRGGELFF.

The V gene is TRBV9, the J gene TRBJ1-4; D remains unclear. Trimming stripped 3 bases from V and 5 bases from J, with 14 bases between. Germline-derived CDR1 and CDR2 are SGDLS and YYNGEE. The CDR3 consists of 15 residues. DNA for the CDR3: TGTGCCAGCAGCGCAGGAGCCAACCCCAATGAAAAACTGTTTTTT. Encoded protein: CASSAGANPNEKLFF.

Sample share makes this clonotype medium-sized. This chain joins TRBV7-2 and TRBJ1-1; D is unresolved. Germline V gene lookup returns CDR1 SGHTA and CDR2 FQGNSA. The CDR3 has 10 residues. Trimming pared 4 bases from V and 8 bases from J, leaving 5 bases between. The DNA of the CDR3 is TGTGCCAGCAGCTCCTACGAAGCTTTCTTT. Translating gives CASSSYEAFF.

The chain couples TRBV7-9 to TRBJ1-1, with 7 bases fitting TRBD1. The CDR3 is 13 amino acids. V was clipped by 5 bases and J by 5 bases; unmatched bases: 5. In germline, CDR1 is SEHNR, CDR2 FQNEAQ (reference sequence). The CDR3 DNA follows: TGTGCCAGCAGCAGCAGGGGGTGGACTGAAGCTTTCTTT. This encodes CASSSRGWTEAFF.

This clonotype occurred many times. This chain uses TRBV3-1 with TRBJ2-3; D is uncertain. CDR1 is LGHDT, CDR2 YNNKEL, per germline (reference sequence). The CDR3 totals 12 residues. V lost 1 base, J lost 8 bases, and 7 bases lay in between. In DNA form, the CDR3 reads TGTGCCAGCAGCCAAGTTATTAGTACGCAGTATTTT. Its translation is CASSQVISTQYF.

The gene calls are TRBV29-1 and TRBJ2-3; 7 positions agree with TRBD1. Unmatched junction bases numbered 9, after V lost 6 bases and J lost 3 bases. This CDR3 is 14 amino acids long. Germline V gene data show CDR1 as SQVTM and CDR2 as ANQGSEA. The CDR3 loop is CSVAGTAGTDTQYF. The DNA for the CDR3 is TGCAGCGTAGCCGGGACAGCCGGGACAGATACGCAGTATTTT.

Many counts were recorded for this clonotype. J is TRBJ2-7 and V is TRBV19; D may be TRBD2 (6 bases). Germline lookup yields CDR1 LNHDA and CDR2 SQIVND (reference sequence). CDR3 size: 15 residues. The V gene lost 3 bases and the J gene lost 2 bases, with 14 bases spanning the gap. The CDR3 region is CASSIGTGAPYEQYF. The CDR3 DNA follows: TGTGCCAGTAGTATCGGGACTGGGGCTCCCTACGAGCAGTACTTC.

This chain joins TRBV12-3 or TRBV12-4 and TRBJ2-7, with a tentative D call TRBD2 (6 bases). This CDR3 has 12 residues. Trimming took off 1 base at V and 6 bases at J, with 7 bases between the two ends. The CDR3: CASSLGRGEQYV. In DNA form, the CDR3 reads TGTGCCAGCAGTTTAGGGAGGGGCGAGCAGTACGTC.

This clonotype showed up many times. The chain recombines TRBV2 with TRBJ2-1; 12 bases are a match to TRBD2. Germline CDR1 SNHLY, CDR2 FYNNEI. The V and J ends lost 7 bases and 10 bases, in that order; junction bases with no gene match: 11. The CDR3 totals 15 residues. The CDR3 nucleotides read TGTGCCAGCACTAGACTAGCGGGAGTGGCATGGGAGCAGTTCTTC. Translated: CASTRLAGVAWEQFF.

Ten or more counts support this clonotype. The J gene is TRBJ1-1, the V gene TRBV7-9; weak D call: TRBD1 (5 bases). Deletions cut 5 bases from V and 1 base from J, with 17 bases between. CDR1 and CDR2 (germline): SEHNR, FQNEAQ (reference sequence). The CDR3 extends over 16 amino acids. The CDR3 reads CASSLGLRGSNTEAFF. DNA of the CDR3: TGTGCCAGCAGCCTGGGGTTACGGGGCTCGAACACTGAAGCTTTCTTT.

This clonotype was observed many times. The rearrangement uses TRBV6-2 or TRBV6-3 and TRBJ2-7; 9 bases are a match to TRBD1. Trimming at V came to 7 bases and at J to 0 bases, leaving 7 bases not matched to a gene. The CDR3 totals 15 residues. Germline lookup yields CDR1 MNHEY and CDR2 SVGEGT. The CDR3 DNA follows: TGTGCCAGCAAGCACAGGGGGCGCGACTCCTACGAGCAGTACTTC. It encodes CASKHRGRDSYEQYF.

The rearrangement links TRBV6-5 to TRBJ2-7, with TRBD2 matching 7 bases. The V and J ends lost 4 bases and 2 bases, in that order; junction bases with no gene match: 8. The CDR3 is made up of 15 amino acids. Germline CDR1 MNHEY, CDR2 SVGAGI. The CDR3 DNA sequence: TGTGCCAGCAGTTTGTCCCCGGGGGGTGCCTACGAGCAGTACTTC. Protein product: CASSLSPGGAYEQYF.

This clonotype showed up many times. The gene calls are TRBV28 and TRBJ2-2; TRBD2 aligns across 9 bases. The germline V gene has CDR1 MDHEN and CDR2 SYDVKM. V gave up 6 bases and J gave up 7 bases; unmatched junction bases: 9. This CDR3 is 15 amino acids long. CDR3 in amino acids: CASSFSGSLDGELFF. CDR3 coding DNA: TGTGCCAGCAGCTTTAGCGGGAGTCTGGACGGGGAGCTGTTTTTT.

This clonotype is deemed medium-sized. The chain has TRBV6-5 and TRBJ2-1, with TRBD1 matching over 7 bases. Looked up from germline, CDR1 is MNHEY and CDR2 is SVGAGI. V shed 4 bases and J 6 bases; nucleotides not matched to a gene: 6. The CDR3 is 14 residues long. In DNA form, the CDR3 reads TGTGCCAGCAGTTCATACAGGGGCTTCAATGAGCAGTTCTTC. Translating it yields CASSSYRGFNEQFF.

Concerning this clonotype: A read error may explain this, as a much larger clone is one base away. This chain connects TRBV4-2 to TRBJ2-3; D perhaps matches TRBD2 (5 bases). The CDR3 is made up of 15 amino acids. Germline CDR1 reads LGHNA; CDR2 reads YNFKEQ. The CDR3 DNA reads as TGTACCAGCAGCCCGAGGGCCAGCAGTTTGGATACGCAGTATTTT. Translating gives CTSSPRASSLDTQYF.

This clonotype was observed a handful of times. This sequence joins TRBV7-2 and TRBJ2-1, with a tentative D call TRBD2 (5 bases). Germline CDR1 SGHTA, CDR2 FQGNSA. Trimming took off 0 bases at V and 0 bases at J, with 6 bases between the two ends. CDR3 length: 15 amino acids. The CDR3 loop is CASSLAGSSYNEQFF. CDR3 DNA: TGTGCCAGCAGCTTAGCTGGGAGCTCCTACAATGAGCAGTTCTTC.

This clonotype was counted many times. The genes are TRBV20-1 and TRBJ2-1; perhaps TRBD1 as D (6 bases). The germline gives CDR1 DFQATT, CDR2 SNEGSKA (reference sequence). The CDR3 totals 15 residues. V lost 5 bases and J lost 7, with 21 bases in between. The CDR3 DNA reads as TGCAGTGCTCAAACACACAACACAGGGCGGAATGAGCAGTTCTTC. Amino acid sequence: CSAQTHNTGRNEQFF.

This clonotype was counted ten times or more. DNA of the CDR3: TGTGCCAGCTCACCATGGGGACAGGTGACAGATACGCAGTATTTT. The encoded protein is CASSPWGQVTDTQYF. The rearrangement links TRBV18 to TRBJ2-3; 8 bases align to TRBD1. V dropped 2 bases and J dropped 3; count of bases not matched to a gene: 4. The CDR3 consists of 15 residues. Per germline, CDR1 KGHSH and CDR2 LQKENI. The full variable domain, its missing parts supplied by reference TRBV18 and TRBJ2-3, is NAGVMQNPRHLVRRRGQEARLRCSPMKGHSHVYWYRQLPEEGLKFMVYLQKENIIDESGMPKERFSAEFPKEGPSILRIQQVVRGDSAAYFCASSPWGQVTDTQYFGPGTRLTVL.